One sample yielded the 7 T cell receptor beta chains listed below, sequenced in a study of response to subunit inactivated influenza vaccine. TCRdb passed the RT-PCR reads through MiXCR, listing each CDR3 protein once. The sample holds about 780,000 distinct CDR3 sequences, approximately 17% seen once. Sequenced material: PBMCs from blood, taken less than 6 days after vaccination. These receptors all stem from a man aged 45 to 65 who received an inactivated influenza vaccine.

V is TRBV25-1 and J is TRBJ1-6; D is possibly TRBD1 (5 bases). This CDR3 comprises 13 residues. Germline CDR1 MGHDK, CDR2 SYGVNS. V was shortened by 7 bases and J by 10 bases, with 14 bases between the two germline ends. The CDR3 nucleotides read TGTGCCAGCAATCGGCAGGGCGTATCACCCCTCCACTTT. Its protein is CASNRQGVSPLHF.

This clonotype was seen at least ten times. The chain is built from TRBV12-3 or TRBV12-4 and TRBJ1-1; D is uncertain. V lost 3 bases, J lost 3 bases, and 14 bases lay in between. The CDR3 length is 15 residues. The DNA for the CDR3 is TGTGCCAGCAGTTTGATCTCGTTCGGGGACACTGAAGCTTTCTTT. Translation gives CASSLISFGDTEAFF.

This clonotype was seen more than once but under ten times. The V and J genes are TRBV6-1 and TRBJ1-6; 7 bases agree with TRBD1. V shed 11 bases and J 0 bases; nucleotides not matched to a gene: 4. Germline values: CDR1 MNHNS, CDR2 SASEGT. The CDR3 consists of 14 residues. The CDR3 reads CAAQGGSYNSPLHF. DNA of the CDR3: TGTGCCGCGCAGGGGGGCTCCTATAATTCACCCCTCCACTTT.

The chain combines TRBV5-1 with TRBJ2-5, with a possible D match to TRBD2 (6 bases). Germline CDR1 SGHRS, CDR2 YFSETQ. The CDR3 length is 15 residues. V was pared by 4 bases and J by 1 base, with 14 bases between. CDR3 protein: CASSPHPGVQETQYF. In DNA, the CDR3 is TGCGCCAGCAGCCCACACCCGGGGGTCCAAGAGACCCAGTACTTC.

This clonotype was observed a handful of times. The gene calls are TRBV4-2 and TRBJ2-2; 10 bases agree with TRBD1. The germline V gene has CDR1 LGHNA and CDR2 YNFKEQ. V lost 4 bases to trimming and J lost 9 bases; unmatched junction nucleotides: 8. This CDR3 is 15 amino acids long. The CDR3 is CASSRGQGLLRELFF. DNA for the CDR3: TGTGCCAGCAGCCGGGGACAGGGGTTATTAAGGGAGCTGTTTTTT.

In this sample, this clonotype turned up a few times. This chain uses TRBV27 with TRBJ1-2, with 12 bases that match TRBD1. The trim removed 8 bases at V and 8 bases at J, leaving 12 bases unmatched. The length of the CDR3 is 15 residues. The germline V gene encodes CDR1 MNHEY and CDR2 SMNVEV (reference sequence). The CDR3 loop reads CASLSPGQGAQGYTF. The CDR3 DNA is TGTGCCAGCCTAAGCCCGGGACAGGGGGCACAGGGCTACACCTTC.

CDR3 bases: TGCAGTGCTAGACAAGCGGGAGTTTCCTACAATGAGCAGTTCTTC. Translating it yields CSARQAGVSYNEQFF. V is TRBV20-1 and J is TRBJ2-1; 8 nucleotides match TRBD2. Unmatched junction bases numbered 4, after V lost 2 bases and J lost 1 base. The CDR3 is 15 residues long. Germline assignment: CDR1 DFQATT and CDR2 SNEGSKA (reference sequence).